What follows are 20 T cell receptor beta chains derived from one specimen sequenced in a study of early T cells in non-severe SARS-CoV-2 infection. TCRdb used MiXCR to reprocess the 5' RACE reads, holding one entry per CDR3 protein. The data hold around 83,000 distinct CDR3 sequences, with over 9.5% observed a single time. Sequencing used whole blood, obtained at baseline. The receptors come from an adult who was a healthcare worker with PCR-confirmed SARS-CoV-2 infection or an uninfected control (not recorded which).

The chain joins TRBV30 to TRBJ2-3; D is perhaps TRBD1 or TRBD2 (5 bases each). This CDR3 comprises 15 residues. Germline-derived CDR1 and CDR2 are GTSNPN and SVGIG (reference sequence). Trimming left V 6 bases short and J 4 bases short, with 20 bases between. Here the CDR3 reads CACPRDPVTADTQYF. CDR3 DNA sequence: TGTGCCTGTCCTCGGGACCCCGTGACGGCAGATACGCAGTATTTT. Filled out from reference TRBV30 and TRBJ2-3, the complete variable domain reads SQTIHQWPATLVQPVGSPLSLECTVEGTSNPNLYWYRQAAGRGLQLLFYSVGIGQISSEVPQNLSASRPQDRQFILSSKKLLLSDSGFYLCACPRDPVTADTQYFGPGTRLTVL.

The J gene is TRBJ1-4, the V gene TRBV20-1, with TRBD1 as a possible D gene (6 bases). Looked up from germline, CDR1 is DFQATT and CDR2 is SNEGSKA (reference sequence). The V end was cut by 3 bases, the J end by 3 bases, with 8 bases between. The CDR3 has 13 amino acids. The CDR3 coding sequence is TGCAGTGCTAGGAGGACAGCTAATGAAAAACTGTTTTTT. Translation: CSARRTANEKLFF.

Many counts were recorded for this clonotype. The rearrangement uses TRBV7-6 and TRBJ2-7; D is undetermined. CDR3 length equals 11 residues. Germline V lookup: CDR1 SGHVS, CDR2 FNYEAQ. The V gene lost 1 base and the J gene lost 5 bases, with 3 bases spanning the gap. The CDR3 sequence is CASSLGDEQYF. CDR3 in DNA: TGTGCCAGCAGCTTAGGGGACGAGCAGTACTTC. The variable domain in full, completed from reference TRBV7-6 and TRBJ2-7, reads GAGVSQSPRYKVTKRGQDVALRCDPISGHVSLYWYRQALGQGPEFLTYFNYEAQQDKSGLPNDRFSAERPEGSISTLTIQRTEQRDSAMYRCASSLGDEQYFGPGTRLTVT.

The rearrangement uses TRBV28 and TRBJ1-5; D is undetermined. This CDR3 comprises 14 residues. Germline values: CDR1 MDHEN, CDR2 SYDVKM. Trimming removed 2 bases from V and 7 bases from J, with 12 bases in between. In DNA form, the CDR3 reads TGTGCCAGCAGTTTAAGGACGGTAGGCCAGCCCCAGCATTTT. Protein sequence: CASSLRTVGQPQHF.

This clonotype was seen only a few times. The J gene is TRBJ2-1, the V gene TRBV7-9; 8 nucleotides match TRBD2. The CDR3 is 15 amino acids. V lost 5 bases to trimming and J lost 7 bases; unmatched junction nucleotides: 10. Germline CDR1 is SEHNR and CDR2 is FQNEAQ (reference sequence). CDR3 loop: CASSPTGTSSNEQFF. In DNA form, the CDR3 reads TGTGCCAGCAGCCCTACCGGGACTAGTTCGAATGAGCAGTTCTTC.

The V call is TRBV29-1, the J call TRBJ2-1; D remains ambiguous. The CDR3 consists of 12 residues. Germline-derived CDR1 and CDR2 are SQVTM and ANQGSEA. The ends were cut back, 7 bases at V and 0 bases at J, with 7 bases in the middle. This CDR3 reads CSAQSSYNEQFF. CDR3 coding DNA: TGCAGCGCGCAAAGCTCCTACAATGAGCAGTTCTTC.

In this sample, this clonotype turned up many times. The genes are TRBV19 and TRBJ2-2, with D perhaps assigned TRBD1 or TRBD2 (5 bases each). This CDR3 spans 16 amino acids. V was shortened by 3 bases and J by 7 bases, with 18 bases between the two germline ends. CDR1 LNHDA and CDR2 SQIVND come from the germline V gene (reference sequence). CDR3 residues: CASSILGAGAGGELFF. CDR3 bases: TGTGCCAGTAGTATCCTCGGGGCTGGAGCCGGCGGGGAGCTGTTTTTT.

V and J are TRBV2 and TRBJ2-2, with D possibly called TRBD1 or TRBD2 (5 bases each). The V gene lost 7 bases and the J gene lost 0 bases, with 12 bases spanning the gap. Per germline, CDR1 SNHLY and CDR2 FYNNEI. The CDR3 has 15 residues. The CDR3 nucleotides are TGTGCCAGCACCCGACCGGGGCCGAACACCGGGGAGCTGTTTTTT. Protein: CASTRPGPNTGELFF.

This chain connects TRBV7-2 to TRBJ1-3; D unclear. The CDR3 length is 11 residues. The V and J ends lost 2 bases and 8 bases respectively, with 4 bases between them. CDR1 and CDR2 from the germline V gene are SGHTA and FQGNSA. This CDR3 reads CASSLLDTIYF. The CDR3 DNA reads as TGTGCCAGCAGCTTATTGGACACCATATATTTT.

The CDR3 here is CASSLASGTDTQYF. Written as DNA, the CDR3 is TGTGCCAGCAGCTTAGCTAGCGGGACAGATACGCAGTATTTT. The chain recombines TRBV11-2 with TRBJ2-3, with 8 bases aligning to TRBD2. V shed 1 base and J 3 bases; nucleotides not matched to a gene: 0. Germline loops: CDR1 SGHAT, CDR2 FQNNGV. This CDR3 is built from 14 residues.

This clonotype has just a few counts. This sequence joins TRBV5-4 and TRBJ2-7; D remains ambiguous. V was pared by 2 bases and J by 2 bases, with 20 bases between. The V gene's germline CDR1 is SGHNT and CDR2 YYREEE (reference sequence). The CDR3 runs 17 residues. CDR3 sequence reads: CASSFDHTPSAPYEQYF. The CDR3 DNA reads TGTGCCAGCAGCTTCGACCATACACCAAGCGCTCCCTACGAGCAGTACTTC.

The V and J genes are TRBV30 and TRBJ1-4; D not resolved. Trimming cost V 3 bases and J 0 bases, with 8 bases left between them. This CDR3 has 14 residues. Germline V CDR1 and CDR2: GTSNPN, SVGIG (reference sequence). CDR3 amino acids: CAWSGSATNEKLFF. As DNA, the CDR3 is TGTGCCTGGAGCGGGAGTGCAACTAATGAAAAACTGTTTTTT.

This clonotype was detected only a few times. V is TRBV7-2 and J is TRBJ1-6, with a tentative D call TRBD1 (5 bases). Germline V gene data show CDR1 as SGHTA and CDR2 as FQGNSA. Trimming cost V 3 bases and J 14 bases, with 8 bases left between them. The CDR3 consists of 11 residues. This CDR3 is CASSLGGSLHF. In DNA, the CDR3 is TGTGCCAGCAGCTTGGGGGGTTCCCTCCACTTT.

In its sample, this clonotype was seen a few times. The chain is built from TRBV18 and TRBJ2-7; tentative D call: TRBD2 (5 bases). V dropped 0 bases and J dropped 4 bases, with 10 bases sitting between them. The CDR3 is made up of 14 amino acids. Germline values: CDR1 KGHSH, CDR2 LQKENI. The CDR3 DNA follows: TGTGCCAGCTCACCACCGGCACTAGAATACGAGCAGTACTTC. Its translation is CASSPPALEYEQYF.

In this sample, this clonotype turned up many times. The chain has TRBV28 and TRBJ2-3; D is unclear. Germline V gives CDR1 MDHEN, CDR2 SYDVKM. V shed 2 bases and J shed 4 bases, with 10 bases lying between them. The CDR3 covers 14 residues. As DNA, the CDR3 is TGTGCCAGCAGTTTACACCCTAGTGCAGATACGCAGTATTTT. As protein: CASSLHPSADTQYF. The variable domain in full, with the rest retrieved from reference TRBV28 and TRBJ2-3, is DVKVTQSSRYLVKRTGEKVFLECVQDMDHENMFWYRQDPGLGLRLIYFSYDVKMKEKGDIPEGYSVSREKKERFSLILESASTNQTSMYLCASSLHPSADTQYFGPGTRLTVL.

V and J are TRBV10-1 and TRBJ2-7; 10 bases align to TRBD2. Germline V lookup: CDR1 WNHNN, CDR2 SYGVQD (reference sequence). The CDR3 length is 16 residues. The V gene end was trimmed by 2 bases and the J gene end by 9 bases; junction bases not matched to a gene: 13. CDR3 DNA: TGCGCCAGCAGTGAGGTTGCGGCTAGCGGGAGAGGAGTGCAGTACTTC. It yields the protein CASSEVAASGRGVQYF.

This clonotype was counted only a few times. V gene TRBV4-1 combines with J gene TRBJ2-2; unclear D gene. Germline CDR1 reads MGHRA; CDR2 reads YSYEKL. This CDR3 has 13 residues. The ends were cut back, 1 base at V and 10 bases at J, with 10 bases in the middle. The CDR3 reads CASSQVSRQELFF. For the CDR3, the DNA is TGCGCCAGCAGCCAAGTATCGCGGCAGGAGCTGTTTTTT.

Within the sample, this clonotype is medium-sized (0.01 to 0.1%). V and J are TRBV7-8 and TRBJ2-7; no clear D gene. Germline loops: CDR1 SGHVS, CDR2 FQNEAQ. Trimming pared 2 bases from V and 0 bases from J, leaving 20 bases between. The CDR3 consists of 18 residues. This CDR3 reads CASSLSSHDAFSSYEQYF. The CDR3 DNA is TGTGCCAGCAGCTTATCCTCTCATGACGCCTTCAGCTCCTACGAGCAGTACTTC.

This clonotype was counted ten times or more. The rearrangement joins TRBV2 to TRBJ2-1; TRBD2 agrees at 7 bases. The V segment lost 6 bases and the J segment 6 bases; nucleotides outside the gene matches: 11. Germline V gives CDR1 SNHLY, CDR2 FYNNEI. This CDR3 region has 15 residues. This CDR3 reads CASRVGLEGFNEQFF. Written as DNA, the CDR3 is TGTGCCAGCAGGGTTGGACTAGAAGGCTTCAATGAGCAGTTCTTC.

This clonotype was observed at least ten times. The J gene is TRBJ2-2, the V gene TRBV7-3, with D tentatively TRBD1 (5 bases). The CDR3 loop spans 14 amino acids. V shed 4 bases and J shed 4 bases, with 10 bases lying between them. Germline assignment: CDR1 SGHTA and CDR2 FQGTGA. In DNA form, the CDR3 reads TGTGCCAGCAGCTCCGACAGACGCACCGGGGAGCTGTTTTTT. Translating it yields CASSSDRRTGELFF.